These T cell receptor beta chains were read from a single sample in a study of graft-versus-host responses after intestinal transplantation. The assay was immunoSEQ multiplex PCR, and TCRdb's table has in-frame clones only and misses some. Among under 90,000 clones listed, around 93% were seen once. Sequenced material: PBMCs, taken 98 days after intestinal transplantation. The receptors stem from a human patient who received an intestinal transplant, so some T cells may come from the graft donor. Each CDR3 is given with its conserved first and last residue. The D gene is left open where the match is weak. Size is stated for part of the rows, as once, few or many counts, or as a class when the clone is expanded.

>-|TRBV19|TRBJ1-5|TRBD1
CASNTGTGGKDQPQHF
TGTGCCAGTAACACTGGGACAGGGGGCAAGGATCAGCCCCAGCATTTT
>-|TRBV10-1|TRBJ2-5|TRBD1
CASSDPTGGGETQYF
TGCGCCAGCAGTGATCCGACAGGGGGAGGGGAGACCCAGTACTTC
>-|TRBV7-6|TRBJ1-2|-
CASSLVGHYGYTF
TGTGCCAGCAGCTTAGTTGGCCATTATGGCTACACCTTC
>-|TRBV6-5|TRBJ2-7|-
CASSYITVGNPYEQYF
TGTGCCAGCAGTTACATTACCGTGGGGAACCCCTACGAGCAGTACTTC
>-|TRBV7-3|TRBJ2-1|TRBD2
CASSLLAGATNNEQFF
TGTGCCAGCAGCTTGCTAGCGGGAGCTACCAACAATGAGCAGTTCTTC
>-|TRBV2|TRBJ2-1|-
CASSESGLSPSYNEQFF
TGTGCCAGCAGTGAATCCGGCCTCTCTCCTTCCTACAATGAGCAGTTCTTC
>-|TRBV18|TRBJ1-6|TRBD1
CASSLRDRAYNSPLHF
TGTGCCAGCTCACTCCGGGACAGGGCATATAATTCACCCCTCCACTTT
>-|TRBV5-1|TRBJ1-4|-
CASSLDKSNEKLFF
TGCGCCAGCAGCTTGGACAAGTCTAATGAAAAACTGTTTTTT
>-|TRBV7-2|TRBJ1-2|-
CASSPVVGMGYTF
TGTGCCAGCAGCCCTGTAGTGGGGATGGGCTACACCTTC
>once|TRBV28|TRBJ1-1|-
CASRSFEGPTEAFF
TGTGCCAGCAGATCCTTTGAGGGACCCACTGAAGCTTTCTTT
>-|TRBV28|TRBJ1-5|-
CASSLLGSQPQHF
TGTGCCAGCAGTTTATTGGGTAGCCAGCCCCAGCATTTT
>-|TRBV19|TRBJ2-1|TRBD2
CASSIGRGAAYNEQFF
TGTGCCAGTAGTATAGGGCGGGGGGCCGCCTACAATGAGCAGTTCTTC
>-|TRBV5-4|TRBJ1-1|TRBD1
CASSLSPGQGGAFF
TGTGCCAGCAGCCTCTCCCCCGGACAGGGTGGTGCTTTCTTT
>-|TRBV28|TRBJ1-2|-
CASSDPLCYTF
TGTGCCAGCAGTGACCCGCTCTGCTACACCTTC
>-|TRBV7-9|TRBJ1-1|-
CASSSTGRRNKNTEAFF
TGTGCCAGCAGCTCCACAGGGCGACGAAATAAGAACACTGAAGCTTTCTTT
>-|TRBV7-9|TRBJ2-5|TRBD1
CASSPPTGGMETQYF
TGTGCCAGCAGCCCGCCGACAGGGGGCATGGAGACCCAGTACTTC
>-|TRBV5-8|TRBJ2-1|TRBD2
CASSSGLAGDNEQFF
TGTGCCAGCAGCTCGGGACTAGCGGGCGACAATGAGCAGTTCTTC
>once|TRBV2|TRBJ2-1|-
CASRLDSDEQFF
TGTGCCAGCAGGTTGGACAGTGATGAGCAGTTCTTC
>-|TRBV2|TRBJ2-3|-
CASSDGGTDTQYF
TGTGCCAGCAGTGACGGGGGCACAGATACGCAGTATTTT
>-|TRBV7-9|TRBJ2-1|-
CASSLVGIGAPFF
-
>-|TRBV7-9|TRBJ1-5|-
CASSLGQPQPQHF
TGTGCCAGCAGCTTAGGACAGCCCCAGCCCCAGCATTTT
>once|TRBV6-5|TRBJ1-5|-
CASFGWGNQPQHF
TGTGCCAGCTTCGGGTGGGGCAATCAGCCCCAGCATTTT
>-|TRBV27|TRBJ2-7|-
CASSSRDSSYEQYF
TGTGCCAGCAGTTCCCGGGACTCTTCCTACGAGCAGTACTTC
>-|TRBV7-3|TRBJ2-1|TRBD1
CASSPGTGGYNEQFF
TGTGCCAGCAGCCCCGGGACAGGGGGGTACAATGAGCAGTTCTTC
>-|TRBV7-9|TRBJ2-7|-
CASSLQRDSSYEQYF
TGTGCCAGCAGCTTACAGCGGGACAGCTCCTACGAGCAGTACTTC